A single sample gave rise to the 32 T cell receptor beta chains below, sequenced in a study of OX40 agonist ivuxolimab in advanced cancers. Only in-frame clones appear in the TCRdb table, and some are missing; sequencing was by immunoSEQ multiplex PCR. The data contain some 100,000 clones, 90% of them singletons. This sample comprised CD4+ or CD8+ T cells sorted from blood, obtained in a trial of the OX40 agonist ivuxolimab. The source is an adult with an advanced solid tumor such as melanoma, head and neck, liver or kidney cancer.

Written as DNA, the CDR3 is TGCGCCAGCAGCCCCGTTGCTAGCGGGAGAACAGATACGCAGTATTTT. Its protein product is CASSPVASGRTDTQYF. This sequence joins TRBV5-1 and TRBJ2-3; 10 nucleotides align to TRBD2. V was pared by 4 bases and J by 3 bases, with 8 bases of the junction left unmatched. This CDR3 contains 16 residues. The V gene's germline CDR1 is SGHRS and CDR2 YFSETQ.

V is TRBV18 and J is TRBJ2-7; D could derive from TRBD1 or TRBD2 (5 bases each). Trimming removed 2 bases at V and 3 bases at J, with 17 bases between. CDR3 length: 16 residues. In germline, CDR1 is KGHSH, CDR2 LQKENI. CDR3 region: CASSPGTLSVNYEQYF. The CDR3 DNA reads TGTGCCAGCTCACCAGGGACCCTAAGTGTAAACTACGAGCAGTACTTC.

This sequence joins TRBV7-2 and TRBJ2-5, with 7 nucleotides matching TRBD2. CDR1 and CDR2 from the germline V gene are SGHTA and FQGNSA. The CDR3 spans 15 residues. With V trimmed by 4 bases and J by 5 bases, 10 bases remained unmatched. The CDR3 DNA follows: TGTGCCAGCAGCTCAAGAGTGACTAGCCGGGAGACCCAGTACTTC. Its translation: CASSSRVTSRETQYF. The full variable domain, its missing parts supplied by reference TRBV7-2 and TRBJ2-5, is GAGVSQSPSNKVTEKGKDVELRCDPISGHTALYWYRQSLGQGLEFLIYFQGNSAPDKSGLPSDRFSAERTGGSVSTLTIQRTQQEDSAVYLCASSSRVTSRETQYFGPGTRLLVL.

The CDR3 nucleotides are TGCGCCAGCAGCCCGCAGGCGGGACTAGCAAATAATGAGCAGTTCTTC. It encodes CASSPQAGLANNEQFF. The genes are TRBV4-1 and TRBJ2-1; TRBD2 aligns across 9 bases. The CDR3 has 16 residues. Germline lookup yields CDR1 MGHRA and CDR2 YSYEKL. The V segment lost 4 bases and the J segment 7 bases; nucleotides outside the gene matches: 11.

This sequence joins TRBV6-5 and TRBJ1-3, with D perhaps matching TRBD1 (6 bases). The germline V gene encodes CDR1 MNHEY and CDR2 SVGAGI. CDR3 length: 15 amino acids. Trimming took 6 bases from V and 1 from J, leaving 13 bases between them. Here the CDR3 DNA reads TGTGCCAGCAGAACCGGACAGCCTTCTGGAAACACCATATATTTT. Translating gives CASRTGQPSGNTIYF.

The chain links TRBV6-1 to TRBJ2-5; the match to TRBD2 covers 9 bases. The J call may be faulty, since TRBJ2-7 better matches the DNA end. The CDR3 spans 16 residues. Germline V gives CDR1 MNHNS, CDR2 SASEGT. In DNA form, the CDR3 reads TGTGCCAGCAGTGCCGCGGGGGCTAGCGGGACTCTCGAGCAGTACTTC. It codes for CASSAAGASGTLEQYF.

The chain is built from TRBV29-1 and TRBJ2-3; the D gene could be TRBD1 or TRBD2 (6 bases each). The CDR3 loop spans 11 amino acids. V lost 7 bases, J lost 4 bases, and 9 bases lay in between. Germline V gene sequence: CDR1 SQVTM, CDR2 ANQGSEA. CDR3 nucleotides: TGCAGCGCGGGGGCCGCAGATACGCAGTATTTT. This encodes CSAGAADTQYF.

This clone was seen more than once but under ten times. The chain recombines TRBV2 with TRBJ2-2, with D unclear. The CDR3 is made up of 15 amino acids. The V end was cut by 2 bases, the J end by 2 bases, with 9 bases between. The germline gives CDR1 SNHLY, CDR2 FYNNEI. The CDR3 loop is CASSELGINTGELFF. Here the CDR3 DNA reads TGTGCCAGCAGTGAATTGGGCATTAACACCGGGGAGCTGTTTTTT.

The chain combines TRBV23-1 with TRBJ1-4, with D perhaps matching TRBD1 (5 bases). TRBV23-1 is annotated as an ORF whose role is uncertain. CDR3 length equals 18 residues. V was clipped by 4 bases and J by 0 bases, with 18 bases between them. CDR3 DNA: TGCGCCAGCAGTCGACGAGGGGAAGACCCGACAACTAATGAAAAACTGTTTTTT. This sequence encodes CASSRRGEDPTTNEKLFF.

In its sample, this clone was seen once. This chain connects TRBV28 to TRBJ1-5; 7 nucleotides line up with TRBD1. The germline CDR1 and CDR2 sequences are MDHEN and SYDVKM. This CDR3 is 16 amino acids long. With 3 bases clipped from V and 7 bases from J, the junction kept 12 bases outside the gene matches. This chain's CDR3 is CASSLYSRGSSQPQHF. CDR3 DNA sequence: TGTGCCAGCAGTTTGTATAGCAGGGGGTCCAGCCAGCCCCAGCATTTT.

This clone was seen just once. The chain recombines TRBV5-1 with TRBJ2-1, with D tentatively TRBD2 (5 bases). Trimming left V 8 bases short and J 3 bases short, with 12 bases between. The germline V gene has CDR1 SGHRS and CDR2 YFSETQ. This CDR3 has 13 residues. CDR3 in DNA: TGCGCCAGTTCCGGGGTGGACTACAATGAGCAGTTCTTC. It is translated as CASSGVDYNEQFF.

This clone was found a few times. The chain links TRBV28 to TRBJ2-7; D may match TRBD1 or TRBD2 (5 bases each). The germline V and J ends were trimmed by 6 bases and 1 base, with 10 bases remaining between them. The CDR3 has 13 residues. The germline CDR1 and CDR2 sequences are MDHEN and SYDVKM. Here the CDR3 DNA reads TGTGCCAGCAGGGTTGGGGGTTCCTACGAGCAGTACTTC. It specifies CASRVGGSYEQYF.

The chain is built from TRBV6-1 and TRBJ2-1, with a weak D call TRBD1 (6 bases). This CDR3 contains 14 residues. Germline V gene lookup returns CDR1 MNHNS and CDR2 SASEGT. The V gene lost 6 bases and the J gene lost 0 bases, with 9 bases spanning the gap. The CDR3 is CASSRDNSYNEQFF. In nucleotides, the CDR3 is TGTGCCAGCAGCCGGGACAACTCCTACAATGAGCAGTTCTTC.

The chain recombines TRBV9 with TRBJ2-1, with TRBD1 matching 9 bases. Germline V gene sequence: CDR1 SGDLS, CDR2 YYNGEE. The J segment lost 9 bases and the V segment lost 0 bases, leaving 7 bases of the junction unmatched. The CDR3 has 15 amino acids. CDR3 sequence (DNA): TGTGCCAGCAGCGTAGGACAACAGGGGGCTAGTGAGCAGTTCTTC. Translating gives CASSVGQQGASEQFF.

The rearrangement uses TRBV7-3 and TRBJ2-3; D call uncertain. The CDR3 is 14 amino acids. Looked up from germline, CDR1 is SGHTA and CDR2 is FQGTGA. The germline V and J ends were trimmed by 6 bases and 0 bases, with 10 bases remaining between them. The CDR3 coding sequence is TGTGCCAGCAGTAGAACAGCTAGCACAGATACGCAGTATTTT. Amino acids: CASSRTASTDTQYF. The full variable domain, rest sourced from reference TRBV7-3 and TRBJ2-3, is GAGVSQTPSNKVTEKGKYVELRCDPISGHTALYWYRQSLGQGPEFLIYFQGTGAADDSGLPNDRFFAVRPEGSVSTLKIQRTERGDSAVYLCASSRTASTDTQYFGPGTRLTVL.

This chain uses TRBV2 with TRBJ2-7; 7 bases map to TRBD2. CDR1 and CDR2 from the germline V gene are SNHLY and FYNNEI. V was clipped by 5 bases and J by 3 bases; unmatched bases: 4. This CDR3 region has 13 residues. The CDR3 DNA sequence: TGTGCCAGCAGTCGGGAGGTTTTCTACGAGCAGTACTTC. Its translation is CASSREVFYEQYF. Complete variable domain (other parts from reference TRBV2 and TRBJ2-7): EPEVTQTPSHQVTQMGQEVILRCVPISNHLYFYWYRQILGQKVEFLVSFYNNEISEKSEIFDDQFSVERPDGSNFTLKIRSTKLEDSAMYFCASSREVFYEQYFGPGTRLTVT.

V and J are TRBV7-2 and TRBJ2-3; D may correspond to TRBD1 or TRBD2 (5 bases each). Germline loops: CDR1 SGHTA, CDR2 FQGNSA. CDR3 length equals 13 residues. The germline V and J ends were trimmed by 5 bases and 4 bases, with 10 bases remaining between them. DNA of the CDR3: TGTGCCAGCAGCCCTGGGACCTCAGATACGCAGTATTTT. Encoded protein: CASSPGTSDTQYF.

The chain recombines TRBV28 with TRBJ2-7; 7 bases are a match to TRBD2. V shed 5 bases and J 4 bases; nucleotides not matched to a gene: 8. Germline values: CDR1 MDHEN, CDR2 SYDVKM. This CDR3 is 14 amino acids long. The CDR3 DNA follows: TGTGCCAGCAGTCTAACTAGCGACCCTTACGAGCAGTACTTC. Translated: CASSLTSDPYEQYF.

The chain links TRBV5-4 to TRBJ2-2; the D call may be TRBD1 or TRBD2 (5 bases each). V was shortened by 4 bases and J by 5 bases, with 12 bases between the two germline ends. Germline loops: CDR1 SGHNT, CDR2 YYREEE (reference sequence). The CDR3 has 14 amino acids. CDR3 loop: CASSVEGWTGELFF. The CDR3 bases are TGTGCCAGCAGCGTCGAGGGGTGGACCGGGGAGCTGTTTTTT.

On this clone: Relative to the germline gene, one junction end is altered; a read error may explain this. The chain is built from TRBV12-5 and TRBJ2-5; D unresolved. The CDR3 sequence is 17 residues long. CDR1 is LGHNT and CDR2 is FRNRAP in the germline V gene. The CDR3 DNA reads as TGTGCTAGTGGTCCTAAGACCCCACGACTGAGAAAAGAAACCCAGTACTTC. It yields the protein CASGPKTPRLRKETQYF.

V usage is TRBV5-6 and J usage is TRBJ2-7, with TRBD2 as a possible D gene (5 bases). CDR1 SGHDT and CDR2 YYEEEE come from the germline V gene. V shed 1 base and J shed 10 bases, with 15 bases lying between them. The CDR3 spans 13 residues. The CDR3 DNA reads as TGTGCCAGCAGCTTGAGGGCGGCTAGCTATCAGTACTTC. This sequence encodes CASSLRAASYQYF.

This clone was seen only a few times. The chain links TRBV5-1 to TRBJ2-2; the D gene is possibly TRBD1 (6 bases). Germline-derived CDR1 and CDR2 are SGHRS and YFSETQ. The CDR3 is 15 residues long. V lost 1 base and J 0 bases, leaving 7 bases between the germline ends. CDR3 protein: CASSLSGANTGELFF. Here the CDR3 DNA reads TGCGCCAGCAGCTTGTCAGGGGCGAACACCGGGGAGCTGTTTTTT.

This rearrangement joins TRBV28 to TRBJ2-5; TRBD1 agrees at 7 bases. With 2 bases clipped from V and 2 bases from J, the junction kept 8 bases outside the gene matches. The CDR3 contains 16 residues. Per the germline V gene, CDR1 is MDHEN and CDR2 is SYDVKM. As DNA, the CDR3 is TGTGCCAGCAGTTTACGGACAGGTTTGGGGCAAGAGACCCAGTACTTC. It codes for CASSLRTGLGQETQYF.

J is TRBJ2-1 and V is TRBV28; 9 bases line up with TRBD2. Germline V lookup: CDR1 MDHEN, CDR2 SYDVKM. The CDR3 consists of 15 residues. J was trimmed by 3 bases and V by 5 bases; bases with no gene match: 5. The DNA of the CDR3 is TGTGCCAGCAGTGGTAGCGGGGGAAACTACAATGAGCAGTTCTTC. Residues: CASSGSGGNYNEQFF.

V gene TRBV6-5 combines with J gene TRBJ2-7, with no clear D. CDR1 and CDR2 from the germline V gene are MNHEY and SVGAGI. V was shortened by 0 bases and J by 2 bases, with 14 bases between the two germline ends. The CDR3 is 16 residues long. This chain's CDR3 is CASSYSPGPFAYEQYF. The CDR3 nucleotides are TGTGCCAGCAGTTACTCACCCGGGCCCTTCGCCTACGAGCAGTACTTC.

This clone has just one count. The chain joins TRBV15 to TRBJ1-1; possibly TRBD1 for D (5 bases). With 3 bases removed from V and 1 base from J, the gap between germline ends came to 9 bases. This CDR3 contains 14 residues. CDR1 is LNHNV, CDR2 YYDKDF, per germline (reference sequence). Written as DNA, the CDR3 is TGTGCCACCAGCAGGAGCAGGGCGAACACTGAAGCTTTCTTT. Translated, it gives CATSRSRANTEAFF.

This chain joins TRBV28 and TRBJ2-7, with D perhaps TRBD2 (7 bases). V was pared by 3 bases and J by 5 bases, with 17 bases between. The CDR3 is 15 amino acids. The germline V gene encodes CDR1 MDHEN and CDR2 SYDVKM. This CDR3 reads CASSFGGQRPDEQYF. DNA for the CDR3: TGTGCCAGCAGTTTCGGGGGGCAGCGCCCTGACGAGCAGTACTTC.

The chain uses TRBV7-2 and TRBJ1-1; D is undetermined. The V and J ends lost 1 base and 1 base respectively, with 7 bases between them. Germline assignment: CDR1 SGHTA and CDR2 FQGNSA. The CDR3 loop spans 14 amino acids. The DNA for the CDR3 is TGTGCCAGCAGCTTAGGGGGTTCGAACACTGAAGCTTTCTTT. Its translation: CASSLGGSNTEAFF.

This chain uses TRBV6-6 with TRBJ2-1; TRBD1 agrees at 7 bases. V shed 2 bases, J shed 15 bases, and the junction held 4 bases outside the gene matches. CDR1 and CDR2 (germline): MNHNY, SVGAGI (reference sequence). This CDR3 is built from 11 residues. In DNA, the CDR3 is TGTGCCAGCAGTTACCAGGGGGAGAGGTTCTTC. Translating gives CASSYQGERFF.

The chain links TRBV7-9 to TRBJ2-3, with TRBD2 as a possible D gene (6 bases). V was pared by 5 bases and J by 0 bases, with 9 bases between. This CDR3 contains 14 residues. Per the germline V gene, CDR1 is SEHNR and CDR2 is FQNEAQ (reference sequence). The CDR3 DNA follows: TGTGCCAGCAGCCGGGACTTCAGCACAGATACGCAGTATTTT. Residues: CASSRDFSTDTQYF.

J is TRBJ1-1 and V is TRBV5-8; D gene unclear. From germline, CDR1 is SGHTS and CDR2 YDEGEE. The CDR3 has 11 amino acids. V lost 0 bases to trimming and J lost 7 bases, with 4 bases between them. The DNA for the CDR3 is TGTGCCAGCAGCTTGGGGAGTGAAGCTTTCTTT. Translation: CASSLGSEAFF.

The chain joins TRBV18 to TRBJ2-5; 8 bases agree with TRBD2. Germline V gene sequence: CDR1 KGHSH, CDR2 LQKENI. The J segment lost 2 bases and the V segment lost 8 bases, leaving 7 bases of the junction unmatched. The CDR3 runs to 14 residues. CDR3 DNA: TGTGCCAGCCAAAGCGGGAGAGGGCAAGAGACCCAGTACTTC. It yields the protein CASQSGRGQETQYF.